This TCR beta chain was recovered during a study of T cell responses to AZD1222 COVID-19 vaccine. On this clone itself: The antigen remains unidentified.

TCRdb keeps only in-frame clones here, not all; method: immunoSEQ multiplex PCR. The sample gives roughly 100,000 clones, 85% to 90% of which show up once; about 4.9% is in the top ten. Study-level points and caveats: Nearly half of spike-specific TCRs reportedly target unmutated variant regions.

The germline gives CDR1 SGHTA, CDR2 FQGTGA. Trimming pared 3 bases from V and 0 bases from J, leaving 11 bases between. This CDR3 is built from 15 residues. The receptor's source is an adult in good health. This material consisted of peripheral blood, taken on day 0 of AZD1222 vaccination. This chain connects TRBV7-3 to TRBJ1-1; D ambiguous. This chain's CDR3 is CASSFSGGLNTEAFF. As DNA, the CDR3 is TGTGCCAGCAGCTTTTCGGGCGGCCTGAACACTGAAGCTTTCTTT.